Below, one T cell receptor (beta chain) is given with its context. Its cognate antigen is unknown. This record comes from a study of shared clonotypes between healthy human individuals. The study, taken as a whole, reports: Large depth notwithstanding, sorted-subset sequencing proved incomplete by rarefaction. Lower generation probabilities were found for non-shared clonotypes than for those shared by all four donors.

Over several immunoSEQ plates, each subset's genomic DNA was distributed in even portions. Some clones are missing from TCRdb's copy, which holds only in-frame ones; the method was immunoSEQ multiplex PCR. The table shows about 2 million clones, with about 95% occurring only once. It was CD45RO-negative cells, positively selected for CCR7, that made up naive CD8 cells, with terminally differentiated effector memory CD45RA+ cells excluded. Germline V gene sequence: CDR1 SGHTA, CDR2 FQGNSA. The CDR3 consists of 18 residues. V was cut by 1 base and J by 0 bases, with 13 bases left in between. The rearrangement links TRBV7-2 to TRBJ2-6; D call uncertain. Sequencing input: naive CD8+ T cells sorted from blood. This TCR was recovered from a man aged 18 to 35 in good health. The CDR3 DNA follows: TGTGCCAGCAGCTTAGAGTGGGGTCCCCACTCTGGGGCCAACGTCCTGACTTTC. Protein product: CASSLEWGPHSGANVLTF. Looking up the rest from reference TRBV7-2 and TRBJ2-6 gives the full variable domain: GAGVSQSPSNKVTEKGKDVELRCDPISGHTALYWYRQSLGQGLEFLIYFQGNSAPDKSGLPSDRFSAERTGGSVSTLTIQRTQQEDSAVYLCASSLEWGPHSGANVLTFGAGSRLTVL.